The T cell receptor beta chain described here comes from a study of blood T cell repertoires in COVID-19. Cohorts were assigned according to the clinical history that participants reported. Trimming took 5 bases from V and 0 from J; bases not matched to a gene: 5. The CDR3 totals 16 residues. Germline CDR1 reads SGHTA; CDR2 reads FQGNSA. Using immunoSEQ multiplex PCR, the repertoire was profiled, and TCRdb retains in-frame clones only, with some absent. There are 260,000 or so clones in the sample; roughly 85% occur only once, and about 3.9% lies in the top ten. This receptor was identified in a woman between 35 and 50 years old who had been exposed to COVID-19. The genes are TRBV7-2 and TRBJ2-1, with TRBD2 matching over 9 bases. Sequencing was done on a sample of PBMCs or T cells enriched from blood (not recorded which). The chain's CDR3 is CASSLRGGTSYNEQFF. The CDR3 DNA follows: TGTGCCAGCAGCCTGCGGGGGGGCACCTCCTACAATGAGCAGTTCTTC.